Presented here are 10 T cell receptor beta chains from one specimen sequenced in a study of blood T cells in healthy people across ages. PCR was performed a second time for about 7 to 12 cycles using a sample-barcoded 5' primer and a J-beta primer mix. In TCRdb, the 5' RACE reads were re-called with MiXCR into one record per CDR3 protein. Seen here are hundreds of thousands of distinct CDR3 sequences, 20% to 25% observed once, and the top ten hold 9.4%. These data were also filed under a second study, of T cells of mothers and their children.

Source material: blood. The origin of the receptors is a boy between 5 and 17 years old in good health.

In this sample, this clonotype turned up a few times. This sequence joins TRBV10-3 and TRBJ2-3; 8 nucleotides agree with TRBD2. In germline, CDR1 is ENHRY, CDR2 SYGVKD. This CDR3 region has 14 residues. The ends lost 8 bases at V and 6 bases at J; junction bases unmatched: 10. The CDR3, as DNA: TGTGCCATCGGGAGCGGGGGAGACACGGATACGCAGTATTTT. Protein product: CAIGSGGDTDTQYF.

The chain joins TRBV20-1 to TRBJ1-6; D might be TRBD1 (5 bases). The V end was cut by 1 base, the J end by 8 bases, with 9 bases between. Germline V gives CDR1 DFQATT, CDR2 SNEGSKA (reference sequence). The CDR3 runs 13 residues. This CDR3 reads CSARGDLDSPLHF. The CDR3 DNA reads TGCAGTGCTAGAGGGGACTTAGATTCACCCCTCCACTTT.

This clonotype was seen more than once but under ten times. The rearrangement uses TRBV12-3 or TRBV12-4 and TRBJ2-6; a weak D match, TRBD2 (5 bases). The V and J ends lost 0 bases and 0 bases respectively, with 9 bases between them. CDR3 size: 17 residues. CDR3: CASSLAGENSGANVLTF. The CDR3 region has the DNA TGTGCCAGCAGTTTAGCCGGGGAGAACTCTGGGGCCAACGTCCTGACTTTC.

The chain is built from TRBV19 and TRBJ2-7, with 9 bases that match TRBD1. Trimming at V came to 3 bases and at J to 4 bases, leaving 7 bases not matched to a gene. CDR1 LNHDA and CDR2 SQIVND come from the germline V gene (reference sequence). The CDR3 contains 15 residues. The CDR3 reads CASSIPGTGIYEQYF. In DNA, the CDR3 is TGTGCCAGTAGTATTCCTGGGACAGGGATTTACGAGCAGTACTTC.

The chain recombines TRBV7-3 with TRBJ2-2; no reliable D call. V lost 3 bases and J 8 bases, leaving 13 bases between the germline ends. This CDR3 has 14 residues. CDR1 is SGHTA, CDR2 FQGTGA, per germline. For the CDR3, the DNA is TGTGCCAGCAGCTTTTCCGATCTAGAGGGGGAGCTGTTTTTT. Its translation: CASSFSDLEGELFF.

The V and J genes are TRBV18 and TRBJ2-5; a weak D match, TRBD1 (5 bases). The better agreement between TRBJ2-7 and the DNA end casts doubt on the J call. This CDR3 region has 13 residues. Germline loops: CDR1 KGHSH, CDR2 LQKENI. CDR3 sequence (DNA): TGTGCCAGCCAGGGCGGAAACTCCTACGAGCAGTACTTC. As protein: CASQGGNSYEQYF.

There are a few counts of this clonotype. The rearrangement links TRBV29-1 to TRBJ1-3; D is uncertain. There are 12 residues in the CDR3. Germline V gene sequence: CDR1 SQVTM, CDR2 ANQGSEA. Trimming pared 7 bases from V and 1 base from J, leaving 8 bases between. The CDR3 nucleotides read TGCAGCGGTAGGGAATCTGGAAACACCATATATTTT. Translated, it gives CSGRESGNTIYF. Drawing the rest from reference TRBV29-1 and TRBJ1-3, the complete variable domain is SAVISQKPSRDICQRGTSLTIQCQVDSQVTMMFWYRQQPGQSLTLIATANQGSEATYESGFVIDKFPISRPNLTFSTLTVSNMSPEDSSIYLCSGRESGNTIYFGEGSWLTVV.

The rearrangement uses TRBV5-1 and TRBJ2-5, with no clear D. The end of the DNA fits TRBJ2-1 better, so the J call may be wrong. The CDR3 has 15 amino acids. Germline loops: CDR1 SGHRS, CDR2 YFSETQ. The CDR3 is CASSLWNGSDDEQFF. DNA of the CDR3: TGCGCCAGCAGCTTATGGAACGGGTCTGACGATGAGCAGTTCTTC.

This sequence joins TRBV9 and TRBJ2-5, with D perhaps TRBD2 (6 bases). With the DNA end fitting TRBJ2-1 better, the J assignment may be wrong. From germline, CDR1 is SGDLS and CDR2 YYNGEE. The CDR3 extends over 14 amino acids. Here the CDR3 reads CASSVEPGSVEQFF. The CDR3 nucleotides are TGTGCCAGCAGCGTAGAACCCGGGAGTGTTGAGCAGTTCTTC.

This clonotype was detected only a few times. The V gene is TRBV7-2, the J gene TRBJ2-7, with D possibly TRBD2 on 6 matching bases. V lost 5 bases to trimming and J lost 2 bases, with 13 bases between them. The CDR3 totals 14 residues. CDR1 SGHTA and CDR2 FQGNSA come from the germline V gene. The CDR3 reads CASSMDYAAYEQYF. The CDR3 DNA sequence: TGTGCCAGCAGCATGGACTACGCAGCCTACGAGCAGTACTTC.